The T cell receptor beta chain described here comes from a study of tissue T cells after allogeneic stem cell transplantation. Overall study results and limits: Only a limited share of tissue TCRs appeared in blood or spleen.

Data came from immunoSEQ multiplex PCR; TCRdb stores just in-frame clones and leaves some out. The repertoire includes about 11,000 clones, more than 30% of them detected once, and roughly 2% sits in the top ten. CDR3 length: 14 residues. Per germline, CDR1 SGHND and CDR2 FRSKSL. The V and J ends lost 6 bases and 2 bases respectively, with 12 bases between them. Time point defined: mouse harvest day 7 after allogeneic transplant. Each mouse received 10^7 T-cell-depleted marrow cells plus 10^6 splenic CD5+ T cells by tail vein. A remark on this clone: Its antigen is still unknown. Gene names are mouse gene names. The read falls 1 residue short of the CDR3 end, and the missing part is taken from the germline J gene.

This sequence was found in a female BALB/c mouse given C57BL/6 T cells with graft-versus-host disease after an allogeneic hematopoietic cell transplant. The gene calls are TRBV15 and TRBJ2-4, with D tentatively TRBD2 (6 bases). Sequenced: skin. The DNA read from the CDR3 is TGTGCCAGCAGCCACTGGGTGATTCAAAACACCTTGTAC. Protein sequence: CASSHWVIQNTLY. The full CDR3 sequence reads CASSHWVIQNTLYF.